This TCR beta chain was retrieved from a study of cytomegalovirus exposure and HLA in healthy donors. Study at large: The roughly 130 validation repertoires used the same platform as the roughly 670 first-cohort repertoires (as reported by a later analysis). Notes on the study in general: Investigators reported 150 to 200 TCR beta chains as tied to cytomegalovirus. Most TCRs appeared rarely, but some public TCRs recurred in many donors. First-cohort TCR clusters were later found to tend to co-occur in the 120 or so validation repertoires.

Comment on this clone: What it recognizes is unknown.

V shed 6 bases and J shed 5 bases, with 15 bases lying between them. This CDR3 spans 14 amino acids. CDR1 is MDHEN and CDR2 is SYDVKM in the germline V gene. TCRdb's table, derived via immunoSEQ multiplex PCR, lists solely in-frame clones and lacks some. Here the sample spans about 130,000 clones, 75% to 90% being singletons. The material sequenced was PBMCs. The rearrangement links TRBV28 to TRBJ2-3; TRBD2 might be the D (8 bases). The receptor was isolated from a woman aged 18-30 years in good health and CMV-seronegative. Written as DNA, the CDR3 is TGTGCCAGCAGGCCGGGGGGGACAGTAGATACGCAGTATTTT. It codes for CASRPGGTVDTQYF.